This T cell receptor (beta chain) was found in a study of blood T cells in healthy people across ages. A second roughly 6 to 12 cycle PCR used barcoded and J-beta primers. Unique molecular identifiers of 12 random nucleotides labeled each cDNA. Individual samples furnished no less than 2.5 million CDR3-containing paired-end reads apiece. TCRdb fed the 5' RACE reads into MiXCR, producing one record per CDR3 protein. Among some 1.4 million distinct CDR3 sequences listed, 35% to 45% were seen once. This CDR3 has 14 amino acids. V was cut by 2 bases and J by 0 bases, with 5 bases left in between. For this clonotype: Antigen: not known.

Study-wide results and caveats: Shifts in expanded clonotypes may have been confounded by donor CMV status, which was unknown.

Isolation yielded PBMCs, at least 7 million per sample, in every case. Sequencing was done on a sample of blood. The sequence came from a woman aged 18 to 35 in good health. This chain uses TRBV12-3 or TRBV12-4 with TRBJ1-3; D is unresolved. The CDR3 loop reads CASSLRVSGNTIYF. DNA of the CDR3: TGTGCCAGCAGTTTAAGAGTCTCTGGAAACACCATATATTTT.